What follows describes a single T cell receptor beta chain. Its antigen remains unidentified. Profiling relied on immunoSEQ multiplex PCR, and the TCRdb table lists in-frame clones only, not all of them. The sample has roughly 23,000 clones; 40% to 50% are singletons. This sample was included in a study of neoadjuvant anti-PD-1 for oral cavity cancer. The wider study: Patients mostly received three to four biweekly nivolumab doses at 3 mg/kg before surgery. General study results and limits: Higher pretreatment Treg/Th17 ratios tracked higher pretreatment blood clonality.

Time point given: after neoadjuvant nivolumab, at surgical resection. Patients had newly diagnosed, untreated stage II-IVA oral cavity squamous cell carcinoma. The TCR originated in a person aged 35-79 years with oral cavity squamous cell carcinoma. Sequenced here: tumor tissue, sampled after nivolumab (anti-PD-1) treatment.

The CDR3 reads CASRGTGDPNQPQHF. The CDR3 DNA reads as TGTGCCAGCAGGGGGACAGGGGATCCCAATCAGCCCCAGCATTTT. The chain recombines TRBV6-4 with TRBJ1-5, with 10 bases identical to TRBD1. In germline, CDR1 is MRHNA, CDR2 SNTAGT. This CDR3 is 15 amino acids long. Unmatched junction bases numbered 5, after V lost 6 bases and J lost 3 bases.